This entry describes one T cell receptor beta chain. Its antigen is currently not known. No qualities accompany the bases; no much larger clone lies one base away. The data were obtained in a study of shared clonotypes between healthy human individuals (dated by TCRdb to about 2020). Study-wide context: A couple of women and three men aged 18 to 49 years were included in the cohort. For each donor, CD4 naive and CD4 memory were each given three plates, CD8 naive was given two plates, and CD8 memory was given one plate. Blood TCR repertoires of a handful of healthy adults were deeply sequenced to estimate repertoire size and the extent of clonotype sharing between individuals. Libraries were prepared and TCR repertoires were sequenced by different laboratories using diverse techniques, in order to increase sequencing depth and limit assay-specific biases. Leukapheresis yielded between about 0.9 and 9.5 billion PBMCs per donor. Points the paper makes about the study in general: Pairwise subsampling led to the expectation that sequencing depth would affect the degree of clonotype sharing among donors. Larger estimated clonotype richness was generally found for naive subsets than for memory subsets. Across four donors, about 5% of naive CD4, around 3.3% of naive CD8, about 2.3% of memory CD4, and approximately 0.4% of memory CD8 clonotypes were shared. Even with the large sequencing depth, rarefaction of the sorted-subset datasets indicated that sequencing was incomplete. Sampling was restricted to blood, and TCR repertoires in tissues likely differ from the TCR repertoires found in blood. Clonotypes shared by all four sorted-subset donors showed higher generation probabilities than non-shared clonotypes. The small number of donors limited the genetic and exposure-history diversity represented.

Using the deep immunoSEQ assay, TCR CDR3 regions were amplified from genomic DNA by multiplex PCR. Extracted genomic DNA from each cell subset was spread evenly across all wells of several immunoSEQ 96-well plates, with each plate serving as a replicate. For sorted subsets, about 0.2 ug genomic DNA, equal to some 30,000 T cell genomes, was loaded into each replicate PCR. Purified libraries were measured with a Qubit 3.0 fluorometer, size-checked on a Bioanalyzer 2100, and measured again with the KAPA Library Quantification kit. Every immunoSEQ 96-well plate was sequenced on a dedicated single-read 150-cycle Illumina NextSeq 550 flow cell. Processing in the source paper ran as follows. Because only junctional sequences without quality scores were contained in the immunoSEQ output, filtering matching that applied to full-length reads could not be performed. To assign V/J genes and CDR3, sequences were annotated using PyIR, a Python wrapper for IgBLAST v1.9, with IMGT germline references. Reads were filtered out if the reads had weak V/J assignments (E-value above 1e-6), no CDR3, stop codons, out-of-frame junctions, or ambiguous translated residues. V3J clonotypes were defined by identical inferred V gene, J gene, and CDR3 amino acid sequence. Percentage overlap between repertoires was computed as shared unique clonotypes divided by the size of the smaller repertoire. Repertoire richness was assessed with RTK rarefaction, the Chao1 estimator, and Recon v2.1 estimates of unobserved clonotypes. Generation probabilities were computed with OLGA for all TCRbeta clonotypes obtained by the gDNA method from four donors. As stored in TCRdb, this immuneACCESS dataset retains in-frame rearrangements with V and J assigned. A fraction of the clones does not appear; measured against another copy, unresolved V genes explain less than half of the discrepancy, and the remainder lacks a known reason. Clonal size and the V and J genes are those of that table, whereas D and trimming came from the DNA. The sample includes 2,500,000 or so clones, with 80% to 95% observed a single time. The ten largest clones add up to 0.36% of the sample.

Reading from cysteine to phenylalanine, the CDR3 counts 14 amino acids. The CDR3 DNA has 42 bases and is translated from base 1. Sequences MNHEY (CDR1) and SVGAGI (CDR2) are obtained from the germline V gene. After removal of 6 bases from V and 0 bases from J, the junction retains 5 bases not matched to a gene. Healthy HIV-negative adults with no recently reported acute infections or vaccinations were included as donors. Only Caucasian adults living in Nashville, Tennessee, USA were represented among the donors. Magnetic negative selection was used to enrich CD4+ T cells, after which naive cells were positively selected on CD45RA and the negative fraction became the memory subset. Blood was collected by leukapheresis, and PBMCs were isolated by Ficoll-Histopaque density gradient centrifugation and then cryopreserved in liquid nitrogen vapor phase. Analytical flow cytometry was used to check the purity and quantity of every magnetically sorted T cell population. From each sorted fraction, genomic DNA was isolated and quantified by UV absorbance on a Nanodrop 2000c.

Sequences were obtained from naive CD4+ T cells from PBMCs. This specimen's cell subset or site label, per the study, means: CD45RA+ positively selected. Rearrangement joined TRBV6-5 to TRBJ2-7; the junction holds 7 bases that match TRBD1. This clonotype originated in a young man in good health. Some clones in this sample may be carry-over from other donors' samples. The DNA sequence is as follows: TGTGCCAGCAGCGAGACAGGGAGCTCCTACGAGCAGTACTTC. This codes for CASSETGSSYEQYF.